The 10 T cell receptor beta chains below all came from one sample that was sequenced in a study of CD8+ T cells in alopecia areata listed by TCRdb under 2018. The library was produced with the immunoSEQ multiplex PCR assay. For TCR sequencing, RNA was extracted from every sample and reverse transcribed into cDNA to serve as template. The immuneACCESS repertoire file appears here via TCRdb, limited to in-frame rearrangements. These files lack a portion of the clones; in checked studies, under half of the deficit traces to unresolved V genes, and the cause of the others is not known. The sample records approximately 200,000 clones, around 43% of which are singletons. Around 2.5% of the sample comes from the top ten. The meaning of the sample's treatment or condition label: oral pan-JAK inhibitor, 5-10 mg twice daily. Specimen: CD4+ T cells sorted from blood, collected at roughly week 38, from a patient treated with tofacitinib. Receptors were obtained from a human donor with alopecia areata.

CDR3 nucleotides: TGTGCCAGCAGCTTATTACTCGGGGAGCTGTTTTTT. Translating it yields CASSLLLGELFF. The J gene is TRBJ2-2, the V gene TRBV7-2; D is ambiguous. Germline V gene lookup returns CDR1 SGHTA and CDR2 FQGNSA. The CDR3 runs to 12 residues. The V and J ends lost 2 bases and 7 bases respectively, with 5 bases between them.

This clone was detected a few times. The chain carries TRBV25-1 and TRBJ2-3, with unresolved D. The length of the CDR3 is 14 residues. Between the trimmed V and J ends, which lost 3 bases and 0 bases, there was a span of 7 bases. CDR1 and CDR2 (germline): MGHDK, SYGVNS. The CDR3 is CASSDQSSTDTQYF. For the CDR3, the DNA is TGTGCCAGCAGTGACCAGTCTAGCACAGATACGCAGTATTTT.

Only a few counts were recorded for this clone. The genes are TRBV2 and TRBJ2-1, with TRBD1 matching over 11 bases. The CDR3 covers 15 residues. In germline, CDR1 is SNHLY, CDR2 FYNNEI. V trimming: 4 bases; J trimming: 6 bases; junction bases outside the gene matches: 5. The CDR3 loop reads CASSAGQGARNEQFF. The CDR3 nucleotides read TGTGCCAGCAGTGCCGGACAGGGGGCCCGCAATGAGCAGTTCTTC.

V is TRBV25-1 and J is TRBJ2-3; D is unresolved. Trimming stripped 6 bases from V and 5 bases from J, with 9 bases between. The CDR3 spans 12 residues. The germline V gene encodes CDR1 MGHDK and CDR2 SYGVNS. DNA for the CDR3: TGTGCCAGCAGCCTCACTCGAGATACGCAGTATTTT. It is translated as CASSLTRDTQYF.

The V and J genes are TRBV29-1 and TRBJ2-5; a possible D gene is TRBD2 (5 bases). V lost 4 bases, J lost 1 base, and 16 bases lay in between. There are 15 residues in the CDR3. CDR1 and CDR2 (germline): SQVTM, ANQGSEA. The CDR3, as DNA: TGCAGCGTTGGGGCTAGCTCCAACACCCAAGAGACCCAGTACTTC. It encodes CSVGASSNTQETQYF.

This clone was seen only a few times. The chain employs TRBV29-1 and TRBJ1-1, with 8 bases lining up with TRBD1. Germline V gene data show CDR1 as SQVTM and CDR2 as ANQGSEA. V lost 7 bases and J lost 3; bases outside the gene matches: 4. The CDR3 loop spans 12 amino acids. The CDR3 is CSGRTGHTEAFF. CDR3 nucleotides: TGCAGCGGCCGGACAGGGCACACTGAAGCTTTCTTT.

The table lists this clone with a few counts. The rearrangement links TRBV7-2 to TRBJ2-3; 7 nucleotides align to TRBD2. This CDR3 is 14 amino acids long. V shed 8 bases, J shed 3 bases, and the junction held 8 bases outside the gene matches. Germline V CDR1 and CDR2: SGHTA, FQGNSA. The CDR3 nucleotides read TGTGCCAGCGGGGGACTACACAAGACAGATACGCAGTATTTT. Residues: CASGGLHKTDTQYF.

This clone was picked up a small number of times. The chain is built from TRBV15 and TRBJ1-2; D is uncertain. There are 15 residues in the CDR3. CDR1 and CDR2 from the germline V gene are LNHNV and YYDKDF (reference sequence). V was cut by 0 bases and J by 7 bases, with 15 bases left in between. CDR3 region: CATSRDLEVSGGYTF. The CDR3 nucleotides are TGTGCCACCAGCAGAGATCTTGAGGTTTCGGGTGGCTACACCTTC.

The rearrangement links TRBV29-1 to TRBJ2-3, with D perhaps assigned TRBD1 or TRBD2 (7 bases each). The germline V and J ends were trimmed by 7 bases and 1 base, with 12 bases remaining between them. Germline loops: CDR1 SQVTM, CDR2 ANQGSEA. This CDR3 comprises 13 residues. The CDR3: CSAQGGGTDTQYF. Here the CDR3 DNA reads TGCAGCGCCCAGGGGGGGGGCACAGATACGCAGTATTTT.

This rearrangement joins TRBV2 to TRBJ2-7; 7 bases are shared with TRBD2. This CDR3 is 14 amino acids long. After removal of 6 bases from V and 1 base from J, the junction contained 6 bases not matched to a gene. Germline V CDR1 and CDR2: SNHLY, FYNNEI. The CDR3 reads CASRSAGASYEQYF. The CDR3 DNA is TGTGCCAGCAGGAGCGCGGGAGCTTCCTACGAGCAGTACTTC.